This T cell receptor (beta chain) is from a study of molecular identifiers for immune sequencing clone quantification. A CD8+CD4-CCR7+CD45RA+ gate was used to sort naive CD8 T cells. CDR1 and CDR2 (germline): LGHNA, YSLEER. The CDR3 runs 15 residues. The germline V and J ends were trimmed by 0 bases and 4 bases, with 12 bases remaining between them. Findings and limits, study-wide: Spiked Jurkat TCR RNA equal to one cell could reportedly be picked out among one million naive cells.

TCRdb fed the PCR reads into MiXCR, producing one record per CDR3 protein. The repertoire holds 400,000 to 600,000 distinct CDR3 sequences, with about 26% as singletons. This clonotype appeared many times. What it binds is unknown. Sequenced sample: naive CD8+ T cells from blood, with Jurkat cell RNA spiked in. The subset here: FACS-sorted CD8+CD4-CCR7+CD45RA+ naive T cells. This clonotype was sampled from a human donor in good health. Some libraries in this study had Jurkat cell RNA spiked in. The chain carries TRBV4-3 and TRBJ1-1; maybe TRBD1 (6 bases). CDR3 region: CASSQDRRGPTEAFF. The DNA for the CDR3 is TGCGCCAGCAGCCAAGATCGGCGGGGGCCCACTGAAGCTTTCTTT.